A selection of T cell receptor beta chains follows, all from one sample in a study of T cells in Graves' hyperthyroidism and ophthalmopathy. TCRdb analysed the multiplex PCR reads with MiXCR anew, one entry per CDR3 protein. The sample gives approximately 430,000 distinct CDR3 sequences, approximately 15% of which show up once; roughly 15% is in the top ten. Sequenced input: blood. The receptors come from a woman between 18 and 30 years old with Graves' hyperthyroidism. The CDR3 runs from the conserved cysteine through the conserved F or W. Fields, in order: V gene, clone size, J gene, D gene, CDR3 protein, CDR3 DNA. A D gene is named only where the DNA matches it firmly. Not every row has a clone size; where given, it reads once, few, many or a size class.

v_call: TRBV6-2/TRBV6-3
clone_size: -
j_call: TRBJ1-3
d_call: -
cdr3_aa: CASSYDGAVSGNTIYF
cdr3_nt: TGTGCCAGCAGTTACGACGGGGCTGTCTCTGGAAACACCATATATTTT

v_call: TRBV5-5
clone_size: many
j_call: TRBJ1-1
d_call: -
cdr3_aa: CASITDNTEAFF
cdr3_nt: TGTGCCAGCATAACAGATAACACTGAAGCTTTCTTT

v_call: TRBV12-3/TRBV12-4
clone_size: -
j_call: TRBJ2-1
d_call: -
cdr3_aa: CASREFPTKQGALNEQFF
cdr3_nt: TGTGCCAGCAGGGAGTTTCCGACCAAACAGGGAGCCCTCAATGAGCAGTTCTTC

v_call: TRBV7-2
clone_size: many
j_call: TRBJ2-7
d_call: TRBD1
cdr3_aa: CASRMDRGEQYF
cdr3_nt: TGTGCCAGCAGAATGGACAGGGGCGAGCAGTACTTC

v_call: TRBV20-1
clone_size: many
j_call: TRBJ2-7
d_call: TRBD2
cdr3_aa: CSAREFRAGGLDEQYF
cdr3_nt: TGCAGTGCTAGAGAATTCCGAGCGGGAGGCCTTGACGAGCAGTACTTC

v_call: TRBV7-2
clone_size: -
j_call: TRBJ1-3
d_call: -
cdr3_aa: CASSLGPPGAGNTIYF
cdr3_nt: TGTGCCAGCAGCTTAGGCCCTCCCGGGGCTGGAAACACCATATATTTT

v_call: TRBV11-2
clone_size: many
j_call: TRBJ2-5
d_call: TRBD2
cdr3_aa: CASSLRPATSGGETQYF
cdr3_nt: TGTGCCAGCAGCTTACGGCCCGCGACTAGCGGGGGAGAGACCCAGTACTTC

v_call: TRBV20-1
clone_size: many
j_call: TRBJ2-4
d_call: -
cdr3_aa: CSAMDLAKNIQYF
cdr3_nt: TGCAGTGCTATGGACCTAGCGAAAAACATTCAGTACTTC

v_call: TRBV20-1
clone_size: few
j_call: TRBJ2-7
d_call: TRBD2
cdr3_aa: CSARTSGPRIEQYF
cdr3_nt: TGCAGTGCCCGGACTAGCGGGCCGAGGATCGAGCAGTACTTC

v_call: TRBV7-6
clone_size: -
j_call: TRBJ1-2
d_call: -
cdr3_aa: CASSLGENYGYTF
cdr3_nt: TGTGCCAGCAGCTTAGGGGAAAACTATGGCTACACCTTC

v_call: TRBV27
clone_size: few
j_call: TRBJ2-7
d_call: TRBD2
cdr3_aa: CASSLAGAVYEQYF
cdr3_nt: TGTGCCAGCAGTTTAGCGGGAGCGGTCTACGAGCAGTACTTC

v_call: TRBV10-2
clone_size: -
j_call: TRBJ2-3
d_call: -
cdr3_aa: CASSPAPQYF
cdr3_nt: TGCGCCAGCAGCCCCGCCCCGCAGTATTTT

v_call: TRBV11-2
clone_size: many
j_call: TRBJ2-6
d_call: -
cdr3_aa: CASSLGQSSGANVLTF
cdr3_nt: TGTGCCAGCAGCTTAGGCCAAAGCTCTGGGGCCAACGTCCTGACTTTC

v_call: TRBV15
clone_size: few
j_call: TRBJ1-2
d_call: TRBD1
cdr3_aa: CATSRDWGQGGDGYTF
cdr3_nt: TGTGCCACCAGCAGAGATTGGGGACAGGGGGGGGATGGCTACACCTTC

v_call: TRBV5-1
clone_size: few
j_call: TRBJ2-5
d_call: -
cdr3_aa: CASSTQGGQETQYF
cdr3_nt: TGCGCCAGCAGCACCCAGGGGGGGCAAGAGACCCAGTACTTC

v_call: TRBV11-1
clone_size: many
j_call: TRBJ2-7
d_call: -
cdr3_aa: CASSLLRGDSYEQYF
cdr3_nt: TGTGCCAGCAGCTTACTCCGGGGCGACTCCTACGAGCAGTACTTC

v_call: TRBV7-2
clone_size: -
j_call: TRBJ2-7
d_call: TRBD1
cdr3_aa: CAGSPRQGIYEQNF
cdr3_nt: TGTGCCGGCAGCCCCCGACAGGGGATTTACGAGCAGAACTTC

v_call: TRBV10-3
clone_size: -
j_call: TRBJ2-3
d_call: TRBD2
cdr3_aa: CAISLGLAGGGDTQYF
cdr3_nt: TGTGCCATCAGCCTTGGACTAGCGGGAGGCGGAGATACGCAGTATTTT

v_call: TRBV6-2/TRBV6-3
clone_size: few
j_call: TRBJ2-7
d_call: -
cdr3_aa: CASTLPWRGEQYF
cdr3_nt: TGTGCCAGCACCCTCCCCTGGAGGGGCGAGCAGTACTTC

v_call: TRBV7-8
clone_size: many
j_call: TRBJ2-7
d_call: -
cdr3_aa: CASSFSVDYEQYF
cdr3_nt: TGTGCCAGCAGCTTTTCGGTGGACTACGAGCAGTACTTC

v_call: TRBV5-4
clone_size: few
j_call: TRBJ1-2
d_call: -
cdr3_aa: CASSLSGAAYYGYTF
cdr3_nt: TGTGCCAGCAGCTTATCAGGGGCGGCCTACTATGGCTACACCTTC

v_call: TRBV6-1
clone_size: few
j_call: TRBJ2-7
d_call: -
cdr3_aa: CAGGRDSSYEQYF
cdr3_nt: TGTGCCGGGGGTCGGGACTCTTCCTACGAGCAGTACTTC

v_call: TRBV6-6
clone_size: few
j_call: TRBJ2-2
d_call: -
cdr3_aa: CASSYSRYTGELFF
cdr3_nt: TGTGCCAGCAGTTACTCTCGGTACACCGGGGAGCTGTTTTTT

v_call: TRBV7-3
clone_size: many
j_call: TRBJ2-7
d_call: TRBD1
cdr3_aa: CASSSGQGEQYF
cdr3_nt: TGTGCCAGCAGCTCCGGACAGGGCGAGCAGTACTTC

v_call: TRBV5-6
clone_size: many
j_call: TRBJ1-1
d_call: -
cdr3_aa: CASSSTVEAFF
cdr3_nt: TGTGCCAGCAGCTCGACCGTTGAAGCTTTCTTT

v_call: TRBV7-9
clone_size: many
j_call: TRBJ1-2
d_call: TRBD1
cdr3_aa: CASSFAGGSYGYTF
cdr3_nt: TGTGCCAGCAGCTTCGCAGGGGGCAGCTATGGCTACACCTTC

v_call: TRBV6-5
clone_size: -
j_call: TRBJ1-1
d_call: TRBD1
cdr3_aa: CASSYGQGDTEAFF
cdr3_nt: TGTGCCAGCAGTTACGGACAGGGGGACACTGAAGCTTTCTTT

v_call: TRBV7-9
clone_size: few
j_call: TRBJ1-2
d_call: -
cdr3_aa: CASSLVGTYGYTF
cdr3_nt: TGTGCCAGCAGCTTAGTAGGGACCTATGGCTACACCTTC

v_call: TRBV20-1
clone_size: -
j_call: TRBJ1-2
d_call: TRBD1
cdr3_aa: CSASQARTGNYGYTF
cdr3_nt: TGCAGTGCTAGCCAAGCTAGGACAGGGAATTATGGCTACACCTTC

v_call: TRBV12-3/TRBV12-4
clone_size: many
j_call: TRBJ2-1
d_call: -
cdr3_aa: CASSINEQFF
cdr3_nt: TGTGCCAGCAGCATAAATGAGCAGTTCTTC

v_call: TRBV3-1
clone_size: -
j_call: TRBJ2-1
d_call: -
cdr3_aa: CASSQDGLAMNEQFF
cdr3_nt: TGTGCCAGCAGCCAAGATGGTCTAGCGATGAATGAGCAGTTCTTC

v_call: TRBV15
clone_size: -
j_call: TRBJ2-1
d_call: TRBD2
cdr3_aa: CATSRRNTGTSYNEQFF
cdr3_nt: TGTGCCACCAGCAGACGAAACACCGGGACTAGCTATAATGAGCAGTTCTTC

v_call: TRBV7-6
clone_size: -
j_call: TRBJ2-3
d_call: TRBD2
cdr3_aa: CASSWPLRGSGSGASTDTQYF
cdr3_nt: TGTGCCAGCAGCTGGCCCCTTAGAGGTAGCGGGAGTGGTGCTAGCACAGATACGCAGTATTTT

v_call: TRBV5-5
clone_size: -
j_call: TRBJ2-3
d_call: TRBD2
cdr3_aa: CASTQPRLADEDTQYF
cdr3_nt: TGTGCCAGCACCCAACCCCGACTAGCGGATGAAGATACGCAGTATTTT

v_call: TRBV5-1
clone_size: -
j_call: TRBJ1-3
d_call: TRBD1
cdr3_aa: CASSGTDRADGNTIYF
cdr3_nt: TGCGCCAGCAGCGGAACCGACAGGGCTGATGGAAACACCATATATTTT

v_call: TRBV19
clone_size: few
j_call: TRBJ1-5
d_call: -
cdr3_aa: CASSIDAAGGQPQHF
cdr3_nt: TGTGCCAGTAGTATAGACGCCGCAGGAGGTCAGCCCCAGCATTTT

v_call: TRBV7-9
clone_size: many
j_call: TRBJ2-1
d_call: TRBD2
cdr3_aa: CASSPGSRSGRENEQFF
cdr3_nt: TGTGCCAGCAGCCCGGGAAGTCGGAGCGGGAGGGAGAATGAGCAGTTCTTC

v_call: TRBV7-2
clone_size: many
j_call: TRBJ1-5
d_call: -
cdr3_aa: CASSLAMVQPQHF
cdr3_nt: TGTGCCAGCAGCTTAGCGATGGTTCAGCCCCAGCATTTT

v_call: TRBV20-1
clone_size: -
j_call: TRBJ2-1
d_call: -
cdr3_aa: CSAWHLFYNEQFF
cdr3_nt: TGCAGTGCGTGGCACTTATTCTACAATGAGCAGTTCTTC

v_call: TRBV7-2
clone_size: few
j_call: TRBJ2-5
d_call: TRBD2
cdr3_aa: CASSLVLAGGLETQYF
cdr3_nt: TGTGCCAGCAGCTTAGTGCTAGCGGGGGGGCTAGAGACCCAGTACTTC

v_call: TRBV7-9
clone_size: many
j_call: TRBJ2-2
d_call: -
cdr3_aa: CASSFRDPRTGELFF
cdr3_nt: TGTGCCAGCAGCTTTAGGGATCCGAGGACCGGGGAGCTGTTTTTT

v_call: TRBV6-2/TRBV6-3
clone_size: -
j_call: TRBJ2-2
d_call: -
cdr3_aa: CASGRGIMDTGELFF
cdr3_nt: TGTGCCAGCGGTAGGGGGATTATGGACACCGGGGAGCTGTTTTTT

v_call: TRBV28
clone_size: many
j_call: TRBJ1-1
d_call: -
cdr3_aa: CASSPSQRITEAFF
cdr3_nt: TGTGCCAGCAGTCCCTCACAGAGGATCACTGAAGCTTTCTTT

v_call: TRBV20-1
clone_size: many
j_call: TRBJ2-1
d_call: -
cdr3_aa: CSARDLSGSSYNEQFF
cdr3_nt: TGCAGTGCTAGGGACCTTAGCGGTAGCTCCTACAATGAGCAGTTCTTC

v_call: TRBV6-5
clone_size: few
j_call: TRBJ2-2
d_call: -
cdr3_aa: CASSYRISGELFF
cdr3_nt: TGTGCCAGCAGTTACCGGATATCCGGGGAGCTGTTTTTT

v_call: TRBV7-9
clone_size: once
j_call: TRBJ2-3
d_call: TRBD1
cdr3_aa: CASSFGDRGFTDTQYF
cdr3_nt: TGTGCCAGCAGCTTCGGGGACAGGGGTTTCACAGATACGCAGTATTTT

v_call: TRBV10-3
clone_size: -
j_call: TRBJ1-1
d_call: -
cdr3_aa: CAISESQGKNTEAFF
cdr3_nt: TGTGCCATCAGTGAGTCACAGGGAAAAAACACTGAAGCTTTCTTT

v_call: TRBV20-1
clone_size: -
j_call: TRBJ1-2
d_call: -
cdr3_aa: CSARDFGTPNYGYTF
cdr3_nt: TGCAGTGCTAGAGATTTTGGGACTCCCAACTATGGCTACACCTTC

v_call: TRBV19
clone_size: -
j_call: TRBJ2-2
d_call: TRBD1
cdr3_aa: CASRRQGDANTGELFF
cdr3_nt: TGTGCCAGTAGGAGACAGGGGGACGCGAACACCGGGGAGCTGTTTTTT

v_call: TRBV6-1
clone_size: -
j_call: TRBJ1-2
d_call: -
cdr3_aa: CASSDIDGLNIYGYTF
cdr3_nt: TGTGCCAGCAGTGATATCGACGGCCTTAACATCTATGGCTACACCTTC

v_call: TRBV9
clone_size: many
j_call: TRBJ1-1
d_call: -
cdr3_aa: CASSEGPFSGAFF
cdr3_nt: TGTGCCAGCAGCGAGGGACCGTTCTCGGGAGCTTTCTTT

v_call: TRBV28
clone_size: many
j_call: TRBJ2-4
d_call: -
cdr3_aa: CASSPRAANSPNIQYF
cdr3_nt: TGTGCCAGCAGTCCCCGGGCCGCCAACTCCCCCAACATTCAGTACTTC

v_call: TRBV18
clone_size: -
j_call: TRBJ1-4
d_call: -
cdr3_aa: CASSPPGAEKLFF
cdr3_nt: TGTGCCAGCTCACCCCCAGGGGCTGAAAAACTGTTTTTT